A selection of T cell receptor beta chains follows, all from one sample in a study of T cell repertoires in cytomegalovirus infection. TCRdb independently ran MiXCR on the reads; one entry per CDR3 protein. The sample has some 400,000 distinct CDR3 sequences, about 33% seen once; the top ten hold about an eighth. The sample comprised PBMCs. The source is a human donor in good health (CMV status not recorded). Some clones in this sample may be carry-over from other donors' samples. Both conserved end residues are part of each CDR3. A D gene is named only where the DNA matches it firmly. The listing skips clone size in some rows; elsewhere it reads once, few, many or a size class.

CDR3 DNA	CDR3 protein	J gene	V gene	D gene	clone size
TGTGCCAGCAGCGTCGGGGGGGCCGAAGAGACCCAGTACTTC	CASSVGGAEETQYF	TRBJ2-5	TRBV9	TRBD2	NA
TGTGCCAGCAGTGAAGCGCGGGTGAGGGGCCAAGAGCAGTTCTTC	CASSEARVRGQEQFF	TRBJ2-1	TRBV6-1	NA	few
TGTGCCAGCAGTGTGCAGGGAACCCCAGATACGCAGTATTTT	CASSVQGTPDTQYF	TRBJ2-3	TRBV2	NA	NA
TGTGCCAGCAGTTACATGGGACTAGCGGGGGTAGATACGCAGTATTTT	CASSYMGLAGVDTQYF	TRBJ2-3	TRBV6-5	TRBD2	many
TGTGCCAGCAGTAGCTCCGGGACAGCCATTAGATATGGCTACACCTTC	CASSSSGTAIRYGYTF	TRBJ1-2	TRBV12-3/TRBV12-4	TRBD1	many
TGCGCCAGCAGTGAGTCGATCGACACAGATACGCAGTATTTT	CASSESIDTDTQYF	TRBJ2-3	TRBV10-1	NA	few
TGTGCCAGCAGCACACCGTCCGCCCACATCTTAAGGGTGGGGAACACCGGGGAGCTGTTTTTT	CASSTPSAHILRVGNTGELFF	TRBJ2-2	TRBV7-3	NA	NA
TGTGCCAGCTCACGTAGCGGGGGAGTCCAAGAGACCCAGTACTTC	CASSRSGGVQETQYF	TRBJ2-5	TRBV18	TRBD2	many
TGCGCCAGCAGGCCTGAAGGGGGGAGGGTCGATGAGCAGTTCTTC	CASRPEGGRVDEQFF	TRBJ2-1	TRBV5-1	NA	NA
TGTGCCACCAGTGGTCTCAGAGGTCGGGAAGGCACAGATACGCAGTATTTT	CATSGLRGREGTDTQYF	TRBJ2-3	TRBV24-1	NA	NA
TGTGCCAGCAGTTACGTCGGAGGGGCTAATGAAAAACTGTTTTTT	CASSYVGGANEKLFF	TRBJ1-4	TRBV6-2/TRBV6-3	NA	few
TGTGCCAGCAGGGGACCTTTAGGCACAGATACGCAGTATTTT	CASRGPLGTDTQYF	TRBJ2-3	TRBV12-3/TRBV12-4	NA	NA
TGTGCCAGCAGCCCCGGTGGGGCCAGCTCCTACGAGCAGTACTTC	CASSPGGASSYEQYF	TRBJ2-7	TRBV7-3	NA	many
TGTGCCAGCAGCTTAGTCCACACGGGGAGCTACGAGCAGTACTTC	CASSLVHTGSYEQYF	TRBJ2-7	TRBV7-2	NA	many
TGTGCCAGCGGTCCTGCCACAGATACGCAGTATTTT	CASGPATDTQYF	TRBJ2-3	TRBV12-3/TRBV12-4	NA	NA
TGTGCCAGCAGCCAAGATGTAGGGACAGGGAATTCACCCCTCCACTTT	CASSQDVGTGNSPLHF	TRBJ1-6	TRBV4-2	TRBD1	NA
TGTGCCAGCAGCTCAACCGGGACGGCAAATTCACCCCTCCACTTT	CASSSTGTANSPLHF	TRBJ1-6	TRBV7-8	NA	few
TGTGCCAGCAGGATCACAGGGGGCGCCGGAACCGGGGAGCTGTTTTTT	CASRITGGAGTGELFF	TRBJ2-2	TRBV7-9	TRBD1	few
TGTGCCAGCAGCCTTCGCAGGGACAATCAGCCCCAGCATTTT	CASSLRRDNQPQHF	TRBJ1-5	TRBV7-8	NA	many
TGTGCCAGCAGAATAGAACAGGATTGGGTGGGGGCGACAGATACGCAGTATTTT	CASRIEQDWVGATDTQYF	TRBJ2-3	TRBV4-2	NA	many
TGTGCCAGCAGACCGCGGGGCACGAACTCTGGGGCCAACGTCCTGACTTTC	CASRPRGTNSGANVLTF	TRBJ2-6	TRBV2	NA	NA
TGCAGTGCTAGTGCTCAGCTACTAGCCAAAAACATTCAGTACTTC	CSASAQLLAKNIQYF	TRBJ2-4	TRBV20-1	NA	NA
TGTGCCAGCAGCCCTATAGCGGGGGGCATCAACAATGAGCAGTTCTTC	CASSPIAGGINNEQFF	TRBJ2-1	TRBV6-1	TRBD2	NA
TGCAGTGCTAACACCCCGGCTAGCTCCTACAATGAGCAGTTCTTC	CSANTPASSYNEQFF	TRBJ2-1	TRBV20-1	NA	NA
TGTGCCAGCAGCTTACTGATTGGGCTCGGAGAGACCCAGTACTTC	CASSLLIGLGETQYF	TRBJ2-5	TRBV11-2	NA	NA
TGTGCCAGCAGCACTGGGACTAGAAAAGTTGGTGAGCAGTTCTTC	CASSTGTRKVGEQFF	TRBJ2-1	TRBV11-3	TRBD2	few
TGTGCCAGCAGCGTAGAAGGGGTGGGGGTCCAGTTCTTC	CASSVEGVGVQFF	TRBJ2-1	TRBV9	NA	NA
TGCGCCAGCAGCCACTACCTGGGGGGAAACAATTCACCCCTCCACTTT	CASSHYLGGNNSPLHF	TRBJ1-6	TRBV4-1	NA	NA
TGTGCCAGCAGAACTTTGGGGGCAATCCAAGAGACCCAGTACTTC	CASRTLGAIQETQYF	TRBJ2-5	TRBV6-1	NA	many
TGTGCCAGCAGCCGAGCGGGGACAGGGGGCACCGGGGAGCTGTTTTTT	CASSRAGTGGTGELFF	TRBJ2-2	TRBV7-6	TRBD1	many
TGCAGTGCTAGAGACGGGACAGTTAACACTGAAGCTTTCTTT	CSARDGTVNTEAFF	TRBJ1-1	TRBV20-1	TRBD1	few
TGTGCCAGCAGACCTACAGGGGTGTACGAGCAGTACTTC	CASRPTGVYEQYF	TRBJ2-7	TRBV6-2/TRBV6-3	TRBD1	once
TGTGCCAGCAGCTCAACACGAGACAGGGGGCTGGAGACCCAGTACTTC	CASSSTRDRGLETQYF	TRBJ2-5	TRBV7-8	TRBD1	many
TGTGCCAGCAGCTTCCGGGACAGGGCCACCGGGGAGCTGTTTTTT	CASSFRDRATGELFF	TRBJ2-2	TRBV7-9	TRBD1	NA
TGTGCCAGCAGACCGGACCGAAGCTCCTATAATTCACCCCTCCACTTT	CASRPDRSSYNSPLHF	TRBJ1-6	TRBV7-2	NA	many
TGTGCCAGCAGCTTAGCTCCGGGGGTCGAAGCTTTCTTT	CASSLAPGVEAFF	TRBJ1-1	TRBV7-6	NA	once
TGTGCCAGCAGACTGGTACGGACCAGATCTGGGGCCCACGTCCTGAATTTC	CASRLVRTRSGAHVLNF	TRBJ2-6	TRBV7-2	NA	NA
TGTGCCAGCAATAGCGGGAGGGAGACCCAGTACTTC	CASNSGRETQYF	TRBJ2-5	TRBV2	TRBD2	NA
TGTGCCAGCAGCTCTCGACAGGGCGGTCAGCCCCAGCATTTT	CASSSRQGGQPQHF	TRBJ1-5	TRBV7-8	TRBD1	many
TGTGCCGACACCTCGAACACCGGGGAGCTGTTTTTT	CADTSNTGELFF	TRBJ2-2	TRBV2	NA	NA
TGTGCCAGCAGCGTAGAGGGCAGGGGCTATGGCTACACCTTC	CASSVEGRGYGYTF	TRBJ1-2	TRBV9	NA	NA
TGTGCCAGCAGCGCCGCCGGCCTCACCTCCTATGGCTACACCTTC	CASSAAGLTSYGYTF	TRBJ1-2	TRBV7-9	NA	NA
TGTGCCAGTAGTTCGTACGACCCCGGGGGGGATGAGCAGTTCTTC	CASSSYDPGGDEQFF	TRBJ2-1	TRBV19	TRBD2	NA
TGTGCCAGCCTGGACAGGGCCAACACTGAAGCTTTCTTT	CASLDRANTEAFF	TRBJ1-1	TRBV6-2/TRBV6-3	TRBD1	NA
TGTGCCAGCAGCCCCACCCCCGGCCACAGCTCTGGAAACACCATATATTTT	CASSPTPGHSSGNTIYF	TRBJ1-3	TRBV7-6	NA	NA